The rows below give T cell receptor beta chains drawn from one sample of a study of tumor and adjacent non-tumor tissue in lung cancer. TCRdb re-called the multiplex PCR reads with MiXCR, one entry per CDR3 protein. The sample lists about 110,000 distinct CDR3 sequences, about 87% occurring once. The sequenced sample was lung tumor tissue. These receptors were collected from an older man with non-small cell lung cancer. Both conserved end residues are part of each CDR3. A D gene is named only where the DNA matches it firmly. Only part of the rows carry a size: once, few, many, or a class if the clone is expanded.

J gene	D gene	clone size	V gene	CDR3 protein	CDR3 DNA
TRBJ2-2	TRBD1	.	TRBV6-6	CASNYPRRDSNTGDLFF	TGTGCCAGCAATTACCCGCGCAGGGACAGCAACACAGGGGATCTGTTTTTT
TRBJ1-2	TRBD1	.	TRBV6-1	CAVQILGQKVGYTF	TGTGCCGTCCAAATACTGGGACAGAAAGTAGGCTACACATTC
TRBJ1-2	TRBD1	many	TRBV30	CAWSLETGGGNGYTF	TGTGCCTGGAGTCTCGAGACAGGGGGCGGTAACGGCTACACCTTC
TRBJ1-5	.	.	TRBV12-3/TRBV12-4	CASCTCRGQGNQPQHF	TGTGCCAGCTGTACATGTCGGGGGCAGGGCAATCAGCCCCAGCATTTT
TRBJ2-3	.	.	TRBV5-5	CASSLNWNTQYF	TGTGCCAGCAGCTTGAATTGGAATACACAGTATTTT
TRBJ2-3	.	.	TRBV29-1	CNVELRGGDTQYF	TGCAACGTTGAGCTTCGAGGTGGAGATACGCAATATTTT
TRBJ1-1	.	.	TRBV4-2	CVSSQDRGPEAFF	TGTGTCAGCAGCCAAGATCGAGGGCCTGAAGCTTTCTTT
TRBJ2-1	.	medium-sized	TRBV12-3/TRBV12-4	CASSLGQPVTYHNEQFF	TGTGCCAGCAGTTTAGGACAGCCGGTTACTTACCACAATGAGCAGTTCTTC
TRBJ1-2	.	few	TRBV6-5	CASSFGGPQGFYGYTF	TGTGCCAGCAGTTTTGGAGGCCCTCAGGGCTTCTATGGCTACACCTTC
TRBJ2-3	TRBD2	.	TRBV5-4	CASSPTIGRGTDTQYF	TGTGCCAGCAGTCCGACTATTGGGAGGGGTACAGATACGCAGTATTTT
TRBJ2-7	TRBD1	few	TRBV4-2	CASNQESPRTGGLYEQYF	TGTGCCAGCAATCAAGAATCTCCCCGGACAGGGGGCTTGTACGAGCAGTACTTC
TRBJ1-5	.	.	TRBV12-3/TRBV12-4	CAGTEGGFNQLQHF	TGTGCCGGTACCGAGGGAGGATTCAATCAGCTCCAGCATTTT
TRBJ2-1	.	.	TRBV10-2	CANRSPGPSSDEQFF	TGCGCCAACAGATCCCCGGGACCCTCTTCTGATGAGCAGTTCTTC
TRBJ1-2	.	.	TRBV4-2	CGSSQDRAGVYGYTF	TGTGGCAGTAGCCAAGATCGGGCAGGGGTGTATGGCTACACGTTC
TRBJ2-3	TRBD2	many	TRBV20-1	CSARVERGDTDTQYF	TGCAGTGCTAGAGTAGAGCGGGGGGACACAGATACGCAGTATTTT
TRBJ2-7	.	.	TRBV6-2/TRBV6-3	CASKRDSSFVEHYF	TGTGCTAGCAAACGCGACTCCAGTTTCGTTGAGCACTACTTC
TRBJ1-5	TRBD1	.	TRBV12-3/TRBV12-4	CASRGQDDGKPQHF	TGTGCCAGCAGAGGACAGGATGATGGTAAGCCCCAGCATTTT
TRBJ1-2	.	.	TRBV4-2	CASSPTGSDILYGYTF	TGTGCCAGCAGCCCTACCGGGTCAGATATCCTCTATGGCTACACATTC
TRBJ2-1	.	once	TRBV6-6	CASIITNGPNNEQFF	TGTGCCAGCATTATAACTAACGGCCCTAACAATGAGCAGTTCTTC
TRBJ1-1	TRBD1	.	TRBV29-1	CSSSTGGATEAFF	TGCAGCTCTTCAACAGGGGGAGCAACTGAAGCTTTCTTT
TRBJ1-1	.	.	TRBV6-6	CASTVRLLNTEAFF	TGTGCCAGCACTGTCCGATTATTGAACACTGAAGCTTTCTTT
TRBJ1-6	.	few	TRBV9	CASSVESGPPLHF	TGTGCCAGCAGTGTAGAGTCCGGGCCCCCCCTCCACTTT
TRBJ2-3	.	.	TRBV4-1	CASSQEFGIDASTDTQYF	TGTGCCAGCAGCCAAGAATTCGGCATCGACGCAAGCACAGATACGCAGTATTTT
TRBJ2-5	.	.	TRBV5-6	CASNYIEETRYF	TGTGCCAGCAACTACATAGAAGAGACCCGGTACTTC
TRBJ2-5	.	few	TRBV7-8	CTSSFSDGPQYF	TGTACCAGCAGCTTTAGCGATGGGCCCCAGTACTTC
TRBJ2-1	.	.	TRBV11-3	CASRLDPTVGRGEQFF	TGTGCCAGCAGGTTGGATCCCACGGTGGGCAGGGGTGAGCAGTTCTTC
TRBJ1-4	.	.	TRBV5-6	CTSSLRGRTDEKLFF	TGTACCAGCAGCTTGAGAGGGAGAACTGATGAAAAACTGTTTTTT
TRBJ2-1	TRBD2	.	TRBV5-4	CARSLGLAGEINERFF	TGTGCCAGAAGCTTGGGACTAGCGGGGGAGATCAATGAGCGGTTCTTC
TRBJ1-2	.	.	TRBV29-1	CSVMAGISNNYGYTF	TGCAGCGTGATGGCCGGAATTTCGAATAATTATGGCTACACCTTC
TRBJ2-6	.	.	TRBV10-2	CSSIPSSAYSGANVLTF	TGCTCCAGCATCCCTAGTTCGGCGTACTCTGGGGCCAACGTCCTGACTTTC
TRBJ1-2	.	.	TRBV6-6	CGSCYGGGVGYTF	TGTGGCAGCTGTTACGGGGGAGGGGTGGGCTACACCTTC
TRBJ2-7	.	few	TRBV11-3	CASSLDGTSSYEQYF	TGTGCCAGCAGCTTAGACGGGACAAGCTCCTACGAGCAGTACTTC
TRBJ1-1	TRBD1	.	TRBV10-3	CAISASQGFAFF	TGTGCCATCAGTGCTTCACAGGGGTTCGCTTTCTTT
TRBJ2-2	.	.	TRBV29-1	CSVHGTNTVELFF	TGCAGCGTCCACGGGACGAACACCGTGGAGCTGTTTTTT
TRBJ2-1	.	.	TRBV5-4	CASSSRTVDEQFF	TGTGCCAGCAGCTCGAGGACAGTCGATGAGCAGTTCTTC
TRBJ1-6	.	.	TRBV20-1	CSSLQGNSALHF	TGCAGTAGTCTACAGGGAAATTCAGCCCTCCACTTT
TRBJ1-2	.	.	TRBV28	CASSSGQFSYDYTF	TGTGCCAGCAGCTCCGGACAATTTTCATATGATTACACCTTC
TRBJ2-1	.	.	TRBV7-2	CASSLDSLYDEQFF	TGTGCCAGCAGCCTAGATAGTCTCTACGATGAGCAGTTCTTC
TRBJ1-2	.	.	TRBV20-1	CSGNWGGVCGYTF	TGCAGTGGTAACTGGGGAGGAGTCTGTGGCTACACCTTC
TRBJ2-3	.	once	TRBV4-3	CVSSRVGSGDTQYF	TGCGTCAGCAGCCGAGTTGGCTCCGGGGATACGCAGTATTTT
TRBJ2-3	.	.	TRBV10-2	CASSDRGHTDTQYF	TGCGCCAGTAGTGATCGGGGGCACACAGATACGCAATATTTT
TRBJ1-6	.	few	TRBV4-3	CASNQEVNSPLHF	TGCGCCAGCAACCAGGAAGTTAATTCACCCCTCCACTTT
TRBJ1-6	TRBD1	.	TRBV6-5	CASSTETGNSSLHF	TGTGCCAGCAGCACCGAGACAGGGAATTCATCCCTCCACTTT
TRBJ1-6	.	few	TRBV20-1	CSARGLNLKSVQRNNSPLHF	TGCAGTGCTAGAGGCCTCAACCTTAAATCGGTACAGAGAAATAATTCACCCCTTCACTTT
TRBJ1-2	.	.	TRBV6-1	CAISVGLAGMGYTF	TGTGCCATCAGTGTGGGATTGGCAGGGATGGGCTACACCTTC
TRBJ1-4	TRBD1	.	TRBV4-2	CASSQAGQDFNGKLFF	TGTGCCAGCAGCCAAGCCGGACAGGACTTTAATGGAAAACTGTTTTTT
TRBJ1-5	.	many	TRBV5-6	CASSSTFGQGTDQPQHF	TGTGCCAGCAGCTCGACCTTTGGGCAGGGCACAGATCAGCCCCAGCATTTT
TRBJ2-5	.	.	TRBV5-1	CTSSLWGEETQYF	TGCACCAGCAGCCTCTGGGGGGAGGAGACCCAGTACTTC
TRBJ1-2	.	.	TRBV12-3/TRBV12-4	CTSSLLTGFGYDYTF	TGTACCAGCAGTCTATTAACAGGGTTTGGCTATGACTACACCTTC
TRBJ2-1	TRBD2	once	TRBV11-3	CASSLVGEGPDDQFF	TGTGCCAGTAGCTTAGTAGGGGAGGGTCCGGATGACCAGTTCTTC
TRBJ2-2	.	.	TRBV10-3	CAINGVDKDTGELFF	TGTGCCATCAATGGGGTCGACAAGGACACCGGGGAGCTGTTTTTT
TRBJ2-7	TRBD1	once	TRBV6-2/TRBV6-3	CASSPFRKGANYELYF	TGTGCCAGCAGCCCCTTCCGGAAGGGGGCCAACTATGAGCTTTACTTC
TRBJ1-1	TRBD1	.	TRBV6-5	CASCQTGGHREAFF	TGTGCCAGCTGCCAGACAGGGGGCCATCGTGAAGCTTTCTTT
TRBJ2-2	.	.	TRBV6-1	CASRPHEGNTGDLFF	TGTGCCAGCAGACCCCATGAGGGAAACACCGGGGACCTGTTTTTT